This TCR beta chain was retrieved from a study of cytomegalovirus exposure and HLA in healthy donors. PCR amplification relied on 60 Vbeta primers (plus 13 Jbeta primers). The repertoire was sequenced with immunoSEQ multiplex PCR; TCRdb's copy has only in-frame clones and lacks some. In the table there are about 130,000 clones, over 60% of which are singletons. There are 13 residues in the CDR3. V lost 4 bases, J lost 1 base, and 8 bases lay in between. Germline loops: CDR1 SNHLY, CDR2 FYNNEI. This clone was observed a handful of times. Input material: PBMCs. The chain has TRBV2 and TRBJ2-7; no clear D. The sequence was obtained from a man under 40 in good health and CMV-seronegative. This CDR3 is CASSASGSYEQYF. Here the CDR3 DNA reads TGTGCCAGCAGTGCTTCCGGGTCCTACGAGCAGTACTTC.